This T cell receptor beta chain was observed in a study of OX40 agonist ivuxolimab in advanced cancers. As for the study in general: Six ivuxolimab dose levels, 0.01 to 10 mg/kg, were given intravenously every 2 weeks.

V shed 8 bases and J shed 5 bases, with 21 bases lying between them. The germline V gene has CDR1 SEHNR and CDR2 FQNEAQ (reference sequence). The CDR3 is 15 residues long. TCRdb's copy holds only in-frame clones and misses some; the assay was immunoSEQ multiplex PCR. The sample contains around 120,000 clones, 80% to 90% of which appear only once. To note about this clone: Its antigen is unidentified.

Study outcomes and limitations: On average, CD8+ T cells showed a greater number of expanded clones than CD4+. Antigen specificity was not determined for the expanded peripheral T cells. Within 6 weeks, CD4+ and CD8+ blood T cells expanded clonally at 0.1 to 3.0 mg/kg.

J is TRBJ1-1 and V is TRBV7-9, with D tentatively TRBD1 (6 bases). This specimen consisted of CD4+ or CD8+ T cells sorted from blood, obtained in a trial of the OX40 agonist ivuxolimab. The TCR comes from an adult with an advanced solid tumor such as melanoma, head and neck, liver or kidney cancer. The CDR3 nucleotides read TGTGCCAGCGCACCTTCGTTGGGGGCTTGGACTGAAGCTTTCTTT. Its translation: CASAPSLGAWTEAFF.